This T cell receptor beta chain stems from a study of early stage breast cancer tumors. The ends lost 3 bases at V and 5 bases at J; junction bases unmatched: 10. Germline CDR1 is SGDLS and CDR2 is YYNGEE. The CDR3 is made up of 16 amino acids. TCRdb's table, derived via immunoSEQ multiplex PCR, lists solely in-frame clones and lacks some. The data contain under 13,000 clones, under 85% of them singletons. Sample: breast tumor tissue. The V and J genes are TRBV9 and TRBJ1-2, with 10 nucleotides matching TRBD1. This receptor was taken from a person in their 70s with breast cancer. CDR3 coding DNA: TGTGCCAGCAGCGGGCCCCGACAGGGGGCCGGTTATGGCTACACCTTC. It yields the protein CASSGPRQGAGYGYTF.